Below, one TCR beta chain is given with its context. This specimen belongs to a study of control samples from healthy donors and cancer patients. Some clones are missing from TCRdb's copy, which holds only in-frame ones; the method was immunoSEQ multiplex PCR. The profile shows around 50,000 clones, approximately 90% of them singletons. Germline CDR1 SNHLY, CDR2 FYNNEI. V trimming: 6 bases; J trimming: 5 bases; junction bases outside the gene matches: 2. This CDR3 has 14 amino acids. Sequences were obtained from PBMCs. The clonotype comes from a man aged 25 to 40 with colorectal cancer. This chain uses TRBV2 with TRBJ2-2; 11 nucleotides match TRBD1. The CDR3 protein is CASRGTGGTGELFF. In DNA, the CDR3 is TGTGCCAGCAGGGGGACAGGGGGGACCGGGGAGCTGTTTTTT.